Each of the 17 T cell receptor beta chains below was sequenced from the same sample in a study of identifying expanded T cells in peripheral blood. Profiled with immunoSEQ multiplex PCR; TCRdb holds only in-frame clones, not every one. Among 55,000 to 75,000 clones listed, over 75% were seen once. Sequenced input: blood. Every receptor here comes from a person aged 18 to 70 in good health.

The V and J genes are TRBV27 and TRBJ2-2; 9 bases agree with TRBD1. The length of the CDR3 is 14 residues. The V segment lost 4 bases and the J segment 7 bases; nucleotides outside the gene matches: 4. Germline values: CDR1 MNHEY, CDR2 SMNVEV (reference sequence). The CDR3 coding sequence is TGTGCCAGCAGTTCCGGGACAGGGATCGGGGAGCTGTTTTTT. Encoded protein: CASSSGTGIGELFF.

The rearrangement uses TRBV5-1 and TRBJ2-5, with D perhaps TRBD2 (6 bases). Looked up from germline, CDR1 is SGHRS and CDR2 is YFSETQ. This CDR3 spans 14 amino acids. With 4 bases removed from V and 1 base from J, the gap between germline ends came to 11 bases. CDR3 DNA: TGCGCCAGCAGCCGGGTGGGGGGCCAAGAGACCCAGTACTTC. It translates to CASSRVGGQETQYF.

Only one count was recorded for this clone. The rearrangement links TRBV10-3 to TRBJ2-3; 12 nucleotides line up with TRBD2. The CDR3 spans 17 residues. With 3 bases clipped from V and 0 bases from J, the junction kept 4 bases outside the gene matches. Germline-derived CDR1 and CDR2 are ENHRY and SYGVKD. The CDR3 loop reads CAISDRTSGASTDTQYF. In DNA, the CDR3 is TGTGCCATCAGTGACAGGACTAGCGGGGCTAGCACAGATACGCAGTATTTT.

The chain is built from TRBV2 and TRBJ1-1; 10 nucleotides align to TRBD1. This CDR3 spans 13 amino acids. Looked up from germline, CDR1 is SNHLY and CDR2 is FYNNEI. V shed 8 bases, J shed 0 bases, and the junction held 0 bases outside the gene matches. The CDR3 protein is CASGTGVNTEAFF. CDR3 bases: TGTGCCAGCGGGACAGGGGTGAACACTGAAGCTTTCTTT.

The rearrangement uses TRBV18 and TRBJ2-1; D possibly corresponds to TRBD1 (6 bases). The CDR3 is 13 residues long. CDR1 and CDR2 (germline): KGHSH, LQKENI. Trimming took 1 base from V and 14 from J, leaving 15 bases between them. The CDR3 nucleotides read TGTGCCAGCTCACCACTAACTCTGGACAGAAAGTTCTTC. It yields the protein CASSPLTLDRKFF.

This chain joins TRBV5-5 and TRBJ2-1; 7 bases are a match to TRBD1. With 2 bases clipped from V and 5 bases from J, the junction kept 4 bases outside the gene matches. The CDR3 length is 14 residues. Germline CDR1 reads SGHKS; CDR2 reads YYEKEE (reference sequence). Written as DNA, the CDR3 is TGTGCCAGCAGCTTAAGGACAGGAAACAATGAGCAGTTCTTC. Translation: CASSLRTGNNEQFF.

This chain connects TRBV5-1 to TRBJ2-5, with D possibly matching TRBD1 (6 bases). CDR3 length equals 14 residues. V was trimmed by 0 bases and J by 5 bases, leaving 11 bases between them. Germline V gives CDR1 SGHRS, CDR2 YFSETQ. CDR3 sequence: CASSLAQGRETQYF. The CDR3 DNA is TGCGCCAGCAGCTTGGCGCAGGGGCGGGAGACCCAGTACTTC.

This sequence joins TRBV4-2 and TRBJ2-1; 7 nucleotides line up with TRBD2. The germline CDR1 and CDR2 sequences are LGHNA and YNFKEQ. This CDR3 region has 15 residues. J was trimmed by 2 bases and V by 0 bases; bases with no gene match: 1. The CDR3 here is CASSQDREAYNEQFF. The DNA for the CDR3 is TGTGCCAGCAGCCAAGACCGGGAGGCCTACAATGAGCAGTTCTTC.

This sequence joins TRBV5-6 and TRBJ2-1; D call uncertain. Germline V gives CDR1 SGHDT, CDR2 YYEEEE. V shed 1 base and J shed 5 bases, with 13 bases lying between them. This CDR3 contains 15 residues. The CDR3 DNA follows: TGTGCCAGCAGCTTGTCTAGGTTTACCGACAATGAGCAGTTCTTC. Encoded protein: CASSLSRFTDNEQFF. The entire variable domain, with the rest obtained from reference TRBV5-6 and TRBJ2-1, is as follows: DAGVTQSPTHLIKTRGQQVTLRCSPKSGHDTVSWYQQALGQGPQFIFQYYEEEERQRGNFPDRFSGHQFPNYSSELNVNALLLGDSALYLCASSLSRFTDNEQFFGPGTRLTVL.

The chain combines TRBV7-9 with TRBJ2-5; TRBD1 is a possible D gene (6 bases). CDR3 size: 14 residues. Germline lookup yields CDR1 SEHNR and CDR2 FQNEAQ (reference sequence). The V end lost 5 bases, the J end lost 5 bases, and 15 bases lay between the germline ends. This CDR3 is CASSDITQGETQYF. In nucleotides, the CDR3 is TGTGCCAGCAGCGATATAACCCAGGGGGAGACCCAGTACTTC.

Judged by abundance, this clone is medium-sized. The chain combines TRBV6-4 with TRBJ2-2; D not resolved. In germline, CDR1 is MRHNA, CDR2 SNTAGT. The V end lost 2 bases, the J end lost 3 bases, and 4 bases lay between the germline ends. The CDR3 is 13 amino acids. The CDR3 DNA sequence: TGTGCCAGCAGTGACAGGGACACCGGGGAGCTGTTTTTT. This gives the protein CASSDRDTGELFF.

This rearrangement joins TRBV19 to TRBJ2-7, with D perhaps TRBD1 (7 bases). Germline lookup yields CDR1 LNHDA and CDR2 SQIVND (reference sequence). Trimming shortened V by 6 bases and J by 3 bases, and 15 bases separated the two germline ends. The length of the CDR3 is 14 residues. DNA of the CDR3: TGTGCCAGTAGCCGGGGAGGACAGGACTACGAGCAGTACTTC. Encoded protein: CASSRGGQDYEQYF.

The CDR3 coding sequence is TGCAGCGGCGACAGGGGGTCCACCGGGGAGCTGTTTTTT. Amino acids: CSGDRGSTGELFF. The rearrangement joins TRBV29-1 to TRBJ2-2, with 9 bases identical to TRBD1. This CDR3 contains 13 residues. The V segment lost 7 bases and the J segment 4 bases; nucleotides outside the gene matches: 4. The germline V gene encodes CDR1 SQVTM and CDR2 ANQGSEA.

The V call is TRBV11-3, the J call TRBJ2-7; TRBD1 or TRBD2 may be the D gene (5 bases each). This CDR3 spans 13 amino acids. Trimming pared 5 bases from V and 7 bases from J, leaving 15 bases between. Germline assignment: CDR1 SGHNT and CDR2 YENEEA. This CDR3 reads CASSPTGLREQYF. The CDR3 coding sequence is TGTGCCAGCAGCCCCACGGGGCTTCGGGAGCAGTACTTC.

The rearrangement joins TRBV27 to TRBJ2-5; perhaps TRBD2 as D (6 bases). Trimming stripped 2 bases from V and 4 bases from J, with 11 bases between. In germline, CDR1 is MNHEY, CDR2 SMNVEV (reference sequence). There are 14 residues in the CDR3. In nucleotides, the CDR3 is TGTGCCAGCAGTTTAGCGGGACTCGGAGAGACCCAGTACTTC. It codes for CASSLAGLGETQYF.

The chain is built from TRBV6-4 and TRBJ2-3, with D perhaps matching TRBD2 (7 bases). The CDR3 sequence is 15 residues long. Germline V gene lookup returns CDR1 MRHNA and CDR2 SNTAGT. Trimming took off 3 bases at V and 1 base at J, with 11 bases between the two ends. The CDR3 here is CASSEGGGGTDTQYF. The CDR3 DNA is TGTGCCAGCAGTGAAGGGGGGGGAGGCACAGATACGCAGTATTTT.

This clone appeared once. This chain links TRBV28 with TRBJ1-3; D is ambiguous. The CDR3 length is 13 residues. Germline CDR1 MDHEN, CDR2 SYDVKM. Trimming stripped 9 bases from V and 0 bases from J, with 9 bases between. The CDR3 sequence: CARRRISGNTIYF. CDR3 coding DNA: TGTGCCAGACGACGGATCTCTGGAAACACCATATATTTT.